This TCR beta chain is drawn from a study of blood T cells in healthy people across ages. A sample-barcoded 5' primer and a J-beta primer mix were used in a second PCR of roughly 7 to 12 cycles. TCRdb independently ran MiXCR on the 5' RACE reads; one entry per CDR3 protein. This table holds approximately 580,000 distinct CDR3 sequences, 20% to 30% found once. V was trimmed by 4 bases and J by 2 bases, leaving 29 bases between them. The CDR3 length is 20 residues. Germline V gene sequence: CDR1 KGHSH, CDR2 LQKENI. There are a few counts of this clonotype. The same specimen was also included in a second study, on T cells of mothers and their children.

The rearrangement uses TRBV18 and TRBJ2-5, with D unclear. Sequencing was carried out using blood. This sequence was found in a boy between 10 and 17 years old in good health. In DNA form, the CDR3 reads TGTGCCAGCTCACACCGAGGTTCGGGCCACGGGTCCTCCGGGCAAGAGACCCAGTACTTC. This encodes CASSHRGSGHGSSGQETQYF.